This entry features one TCR beta chain sequence. This entry belongs to a study of OX40 agonist ivuxolimab in advanced cancers. The CDR3 is 15 amino acids. Trimming shortened V by 5 bases and J by 0 bases, and 12 bases separated the two germline ends. CDR1 MDHEN and CDR2 SYDVKM come from the germline V gene. Profiled with immunoSEQ multiplex PCR; TCRdb holds only in-frame clones, not every one. The repertoire includes around 38,000 clones, about 90% of them detected once, and about a tenth sits in the top ten. V gene TRBV28 combines with J gene TRBJ2-3; D is unresolved. This TCR was recovered from an adult with an advanced solid tumor such as melanoma, head and neck, liver or kidney cancer. Sequences were derived from CD4+ or CD8+ T cells sorted from blood, sampled in a trial of the OX40 agonist ivuxolimab. The CDR3 DNA is TGTGCCAGCAGTCTCACTGGCGGAAGCACAGATACGCAGTATTTT. Encoded protein: CASSLTGGSTDTQYF.